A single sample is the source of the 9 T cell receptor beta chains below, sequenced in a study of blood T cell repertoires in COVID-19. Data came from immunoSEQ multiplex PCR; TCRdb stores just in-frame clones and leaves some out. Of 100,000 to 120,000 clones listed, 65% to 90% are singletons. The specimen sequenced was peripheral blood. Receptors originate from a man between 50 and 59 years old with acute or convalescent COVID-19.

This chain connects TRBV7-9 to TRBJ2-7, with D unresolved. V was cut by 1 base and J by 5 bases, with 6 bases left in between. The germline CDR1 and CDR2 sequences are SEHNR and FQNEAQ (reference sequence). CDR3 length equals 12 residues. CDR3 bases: TGTGCCAGCAGCTTAGAGCGAGACGAGCAGTACTTC. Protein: CASSLERDEQYF.

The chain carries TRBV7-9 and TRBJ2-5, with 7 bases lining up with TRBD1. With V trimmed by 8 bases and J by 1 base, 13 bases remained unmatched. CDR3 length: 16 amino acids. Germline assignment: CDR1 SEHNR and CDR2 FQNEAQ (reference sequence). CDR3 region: CASRYSGGTFQETQYF. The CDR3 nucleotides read TGTGCCAGCCGCTACTCAGGGGGAACATTCCAAGAGACCCAGTACTTC.

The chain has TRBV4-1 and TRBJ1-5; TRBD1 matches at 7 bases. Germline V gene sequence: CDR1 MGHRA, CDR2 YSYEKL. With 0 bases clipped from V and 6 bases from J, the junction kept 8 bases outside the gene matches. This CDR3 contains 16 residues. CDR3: CASSQDVGQYGQPQHF. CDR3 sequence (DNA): TGCGCCAGCAGCCAAGATGTGGGACAGTATGGTCAGCCCCAGCATTTT.

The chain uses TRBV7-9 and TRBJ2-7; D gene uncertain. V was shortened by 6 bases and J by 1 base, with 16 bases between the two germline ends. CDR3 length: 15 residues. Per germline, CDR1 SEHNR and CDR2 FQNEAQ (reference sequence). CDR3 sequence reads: CASRADNPGSYEQYF. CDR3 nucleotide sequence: TGTGCCAGCAGGGCTGACAACCCAGGATCCTACGAGCAGTACTTC.

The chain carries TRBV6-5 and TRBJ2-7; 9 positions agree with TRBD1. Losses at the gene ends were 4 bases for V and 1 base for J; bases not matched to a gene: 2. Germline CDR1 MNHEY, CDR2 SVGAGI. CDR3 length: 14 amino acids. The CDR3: CASSWGTGSYEQYF. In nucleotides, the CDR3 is TGTGCCAGCAGTTGGGGGACAGGGTCCTACGAGCAGTACTTC.

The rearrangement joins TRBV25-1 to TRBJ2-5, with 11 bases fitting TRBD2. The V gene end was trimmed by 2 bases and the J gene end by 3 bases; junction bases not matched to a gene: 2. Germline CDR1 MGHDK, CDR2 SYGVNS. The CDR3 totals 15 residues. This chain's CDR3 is CASSEIAGGKETQYF. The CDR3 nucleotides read TGTGCCAGCAGTGAAATAGCGGGAGGGAAAGAGACCCAGTACTTC.

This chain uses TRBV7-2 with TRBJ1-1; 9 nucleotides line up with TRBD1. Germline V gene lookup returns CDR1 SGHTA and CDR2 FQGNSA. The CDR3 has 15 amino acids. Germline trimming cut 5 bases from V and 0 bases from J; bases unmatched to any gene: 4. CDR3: CASSLDRGLNTEAFF. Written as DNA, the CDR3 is TGTGCCAGCAGCCTGGACAGGGGATTGAACACTGAAGCTTTCTTT.

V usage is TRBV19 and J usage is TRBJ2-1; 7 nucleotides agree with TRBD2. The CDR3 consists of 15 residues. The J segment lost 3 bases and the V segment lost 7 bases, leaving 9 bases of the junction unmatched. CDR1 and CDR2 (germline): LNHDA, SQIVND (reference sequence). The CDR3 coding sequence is TGTGCCAGTAATAAAGCGGGATTTGACTACAATGAGCAGTTCTTC. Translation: CASNKAGFDYNEQFF.

Here the CDR3 DNA reads TGTGCCATCAGTCGAAGCGGGTCCACAGATACGCAGTATTTT. As protein: CAISRSGSTDTQYF. V is TRBV10-3 and J is TRBJ2-3; maybe TRBD2 (6 bases). This CDR3 contains 14 residues. The germline CDR1 and CDR2 sequences are ENHRY and SYGVKD. Between the trimmed V and J ends, which lost 5 bases and 2 bases, there was a span of 11 bases.